The 7 T cell receptor beta chains in this list originate from one sample, sequenced in a study of blood T cell repertoires in COVID-19. Assay used: immunoSEQ multiplex PCR; TCRdb lists only in-frame clones, some missing. The data hold 140,000 to 150,000 clones, with more than 75% observed a single time. The sample comprised peripheral blood. These receptors came from a human donor in a cohort sampled during active COVID-19.

The chain couples TRBV7-2 to TRBJ1-6; D is undetermined. V dropped 2 bases and J dropped 6 bases, with 11 bases sitting between them. The length of the CDR3 is 15 residues. Germline V gene sequence: CDR1 SGHTA, CDR2 FQGNSA. This CDR3 is CASSLNYAGNSPLHF. The CDR3 region has the DNA TGTGCCAGCAGCTTAAACTACGCGGGTAATTCACCCCTCCACTTT. The whole variable domain, remainder taken from reference TRBV7-2 and TRBJ1-6, is GAGVSQSPSNKVTEKGKDVELRCDPISGHTALYWYRQSLGQGLEFLIYFQGNSAPDKSGLPSDRFSAERTGGSVSTLTIQRTQQEDSAVYLCASSLNYAGNSPLHFGNGTRLTVT.

The chain joins TRBV29-1 to TRBJ2-7, with 12 nucleotides matching TRBD2. In germline, CDR1 is SQVTM, CDR2 ANQGSEA. CDR3 length: 13 amino acids. The junction had 4 bases not matched to a gene; V was cut back by 7 bases and J by 3 bases. For the CDR3, the DNA is TGCAGCGCCAGACTAGCGGGGGACTACGAGCAGTACTTC. It translates to CSARLAGDYEQYF.

V is TRBV7-2 and J is TRBJ2-7; maybe TRBD1 (6 bases). Germline loops: CDR1 SGHTA, CDR2 FQGNSA. This CDR3 region has 15 residues. Trimming took 5 bases from V and 3 from J, leaving 17 bases between them. CDR3 region: CASSPKQGTNYEQYF. CDR3 sequence (DNA): TGTGCCAGCAGCCCGAAACAGGGTACAAACTACGAGCAGTACTTC.

The rearrangement links TRBV2 to TRBJ1-1; 8 bases match TRBD1. V dropped 6 bases and J dropped 5; count of bases not matched to a gene: 11. CDR1 and CDR2 from the germline V gene are SNHLY and FYNNEI. The CDR3 has 15 residues. The CDR3 bases are TGTGCCAGCAGGCCGCGGACAGGGAGAGTTACTGAAGCTTTCTTT. It is translated as CASRPRTGRVTEAFF.

On this clone itself: A junction boundary mismatches the germline segment, possibly from a read error. The J gene is TRBJ2-3, the V gene TRBV5-1; 10 bases match TRBD1. This CDR3 has 16 amino acids. Germline values: CDR1 SGHRS, CDR2 YFSETQ. The CDR3 DNA reads TGCGCCAGCAGTTTGGGGGGACAGGGGATGAAAGATACGCAGTATTTT. This gives the protein CASSLGGQGMKDTQYF.

Comments on this clone: A much larger clone sits a single nucleotide away, making a read error possible. The chain recombines TRBV6-5 with TRBJ1-1; TRBD1 might be the D (5 bases). The germline V gene encodes CDR1 MNHEY and CDR2 SVGAGI. Deletions cut 2 bases from V and 5 bases from J, with 9 bases between. The CDR3 consists of 13 residues. The CDR3 here is CASSYGGMTEAFF. In DNA, the CDR3 is TGTGCCAGCAGTTACGGGGGGATGACTGAAGCTTTCTTT.

This clone occurred many times. V gene TRBV7-3 combines with J gene TRBJ2-1, with D tentatively TRBD2 (6 bases). This CDR3 is built from 14 residues. Germline CDR1 and CDR2: SGHTA and FQGTGA. Trimming removed 2 bases at V and 6 bases at J, with 11 bases between. The CDR3 region has the DNA TGTGCCAGCAGCTTATCGAGTAGCGGCAATGAGCAGTTCTTC. This encodes CASSLSSSGNEQFF.